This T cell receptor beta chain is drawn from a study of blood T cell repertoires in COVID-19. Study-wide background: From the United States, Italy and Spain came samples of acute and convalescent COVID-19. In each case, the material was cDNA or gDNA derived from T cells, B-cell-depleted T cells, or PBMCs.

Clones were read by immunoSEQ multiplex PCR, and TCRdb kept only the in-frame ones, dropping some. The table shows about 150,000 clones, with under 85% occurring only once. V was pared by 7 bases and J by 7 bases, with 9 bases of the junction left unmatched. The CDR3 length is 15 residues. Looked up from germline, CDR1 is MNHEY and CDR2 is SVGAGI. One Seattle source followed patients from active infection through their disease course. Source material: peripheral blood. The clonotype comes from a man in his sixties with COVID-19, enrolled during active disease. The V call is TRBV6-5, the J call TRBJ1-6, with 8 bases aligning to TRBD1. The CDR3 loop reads CASKGTGTANSPLHF. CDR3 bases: TGTGCCAGCAAAGGGACAGGCACGGCGAATTCACCCCTCCACTTT.